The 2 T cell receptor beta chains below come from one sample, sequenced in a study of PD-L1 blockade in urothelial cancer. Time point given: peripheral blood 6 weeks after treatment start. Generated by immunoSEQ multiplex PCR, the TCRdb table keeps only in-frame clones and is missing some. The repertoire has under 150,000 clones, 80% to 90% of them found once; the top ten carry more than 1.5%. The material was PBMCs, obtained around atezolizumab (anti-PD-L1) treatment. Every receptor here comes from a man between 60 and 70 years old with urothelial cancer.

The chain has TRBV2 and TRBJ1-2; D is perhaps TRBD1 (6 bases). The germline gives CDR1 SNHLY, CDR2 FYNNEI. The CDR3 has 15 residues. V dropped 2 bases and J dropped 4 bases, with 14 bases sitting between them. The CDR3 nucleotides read TGTGCCAGCAGTGAAATGACAGGTGTGCTCTATGGCTACACCTTC. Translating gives CASSEMTGVLYGYTF. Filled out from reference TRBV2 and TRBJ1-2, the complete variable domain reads EPEVTQTPSHQVTQMGQEVILRCVPISNHLYFYWYRQILGQKVEFLVSFYNNEISEKSEIFDDQFSVERPDGSNFTLKIRSTKLEDSAMYFCASSEMTGVLYGYTFGSGTRLTVV.

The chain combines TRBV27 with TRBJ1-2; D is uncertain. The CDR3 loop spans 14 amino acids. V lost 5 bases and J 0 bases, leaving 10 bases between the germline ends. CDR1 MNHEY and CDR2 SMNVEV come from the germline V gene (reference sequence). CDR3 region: CASSPGISNYGYTF. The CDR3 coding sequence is TGTGCCAGCAGTCCGGGGATTTCTAACTATGGCTACACCTTC.